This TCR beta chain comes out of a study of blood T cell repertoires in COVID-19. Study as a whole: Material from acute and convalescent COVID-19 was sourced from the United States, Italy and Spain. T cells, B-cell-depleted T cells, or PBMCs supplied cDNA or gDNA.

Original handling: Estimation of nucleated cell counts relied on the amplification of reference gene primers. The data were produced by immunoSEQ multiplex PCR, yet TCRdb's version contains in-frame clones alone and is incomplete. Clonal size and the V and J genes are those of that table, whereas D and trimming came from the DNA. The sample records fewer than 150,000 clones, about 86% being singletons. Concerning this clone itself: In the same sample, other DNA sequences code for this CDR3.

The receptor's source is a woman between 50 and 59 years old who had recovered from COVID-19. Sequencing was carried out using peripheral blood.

The DNA for the CDR3 is TGCGCCAGCAGCGCTAGCGGGGGGGCATACAATGAGCAGTTCTTC. It yields the protein CASSASGGAYNEQFF. The gene calls are TRBV5-1 and TRBJ2-1, with 12 bases matching TRBD2. With V trimmed by 4 bases and J by 4 bases, 3 bases remained unmatched. In germline, CDR1 is SGHRS, CDR2 YFSETQ. This CDR3 is built from 15 residues.